This T cell receptor beta chain was identified during a study of T cell changes during pregnancy in multiple sclerosis. There are 13 residues in the CDR3. The junction had 2 bases not matched to a gene; V was cut back by 0 bases and J by 7 bases. From germline, CDR1 is MNHEY and CDR2 SVGAGI. Data came from immunoSEQ multiplex PCR; TCRdb stores just in-frame clones and leaves some out. Among some 30,000 clones listed, about nine tenths were seen once. The sample was CD8+ T cells from peripheral blood mononuclear cells, taken after pregnancy. The rearrangement uses TRBV6-5 and TRBJ1-2, with 7 bases identical to TRBD1. The TCR sequence derives from a female donor with multiple sclerosis, enrolled in a pregnancy study. As DNA, the CDR3 is TGTGCCAGCAGTTACTCGACAGGGTTTGGCTACACCTTC. Encoded protein: CASSYSTGFGYTF.